This T cell receptor beta chain is drawn from a study of cytomegalovirus exposure and HLA in healthy donors. Germline V gene data show CDR1 as MNHEY and CDR2 as SMNVEV (reference sequence). This CDR3 spans 13 amino acids. Trimming took 5 bases from V and 3 from J, leaving 8 bases between them. The PCR contained 60 Vbeta and 13 Jbeta primers. Data came from immunoSEQ multiplex PCR; TCRdb stores just in-frame clones and leaves some out. Of 150,000 to 200,000 clones listed, over 60% were seen once; the top ten hold 0.95% to 1.4%. Study findings and constraints: Several of the most significant clusters were apparently associated with common viral pathogens in a later analysis. In a later analysis, V- and J-gene trimming of beta chains associated with a DCLRE1C missense variant, replicated independently.

In regard to this clone: Its antigen remains unidentified.

This TCR came from a woman aged 35 to 49 in good health and CMV-seronegative. The sample taken for sequencing was PBMCs. The chain recombines TRBV27 with TRBJ1-5; D remains ambiguous. CDR3 protein: CASSLSYNQPQHF. CDR3 nucleotides: TGTGCCAGCAGTCTAAGTTACAATCAGCCCCAGCATTTT.